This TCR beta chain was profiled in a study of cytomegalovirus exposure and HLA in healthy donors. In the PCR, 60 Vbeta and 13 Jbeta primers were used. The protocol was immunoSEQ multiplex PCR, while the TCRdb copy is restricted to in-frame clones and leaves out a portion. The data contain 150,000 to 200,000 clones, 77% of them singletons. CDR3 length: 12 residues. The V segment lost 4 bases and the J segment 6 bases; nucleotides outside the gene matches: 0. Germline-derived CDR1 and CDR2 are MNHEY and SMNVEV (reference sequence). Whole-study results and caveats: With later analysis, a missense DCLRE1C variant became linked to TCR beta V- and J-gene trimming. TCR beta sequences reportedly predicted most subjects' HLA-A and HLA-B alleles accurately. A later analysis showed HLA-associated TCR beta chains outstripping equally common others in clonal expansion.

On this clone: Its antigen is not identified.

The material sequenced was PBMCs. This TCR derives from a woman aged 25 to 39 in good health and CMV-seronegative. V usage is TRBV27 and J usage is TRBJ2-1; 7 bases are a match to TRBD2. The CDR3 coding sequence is TGTGCCAGCAGTTGGGGGGGCAATGAGCAGTTCTTC. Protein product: CASSWGGNEQFF.